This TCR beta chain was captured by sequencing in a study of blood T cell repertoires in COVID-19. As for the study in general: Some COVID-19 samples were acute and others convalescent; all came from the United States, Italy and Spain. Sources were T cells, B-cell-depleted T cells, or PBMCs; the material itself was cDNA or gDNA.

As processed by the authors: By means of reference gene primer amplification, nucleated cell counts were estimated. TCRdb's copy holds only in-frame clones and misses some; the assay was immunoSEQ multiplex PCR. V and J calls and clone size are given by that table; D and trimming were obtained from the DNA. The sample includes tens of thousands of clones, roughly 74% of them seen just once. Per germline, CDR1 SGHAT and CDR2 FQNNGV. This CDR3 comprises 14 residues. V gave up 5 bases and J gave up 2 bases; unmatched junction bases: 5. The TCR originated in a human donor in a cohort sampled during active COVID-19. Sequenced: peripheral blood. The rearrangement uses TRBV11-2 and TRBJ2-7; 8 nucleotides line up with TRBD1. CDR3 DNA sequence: TGTGCCAGCAGCCCGACAGGGGTGGCCTACGAGCAGTACTTC. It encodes CASSPTGVAYEQYF.